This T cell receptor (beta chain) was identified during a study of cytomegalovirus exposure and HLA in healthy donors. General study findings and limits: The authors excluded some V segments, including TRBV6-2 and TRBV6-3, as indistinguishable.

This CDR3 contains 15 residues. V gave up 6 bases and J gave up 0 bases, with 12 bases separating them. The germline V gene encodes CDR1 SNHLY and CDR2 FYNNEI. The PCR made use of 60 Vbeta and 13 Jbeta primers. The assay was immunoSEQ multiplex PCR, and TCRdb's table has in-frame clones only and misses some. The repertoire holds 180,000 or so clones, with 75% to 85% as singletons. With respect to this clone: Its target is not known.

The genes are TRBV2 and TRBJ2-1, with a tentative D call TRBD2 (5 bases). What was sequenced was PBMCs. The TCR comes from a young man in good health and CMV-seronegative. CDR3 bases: TGTGCCAGCAGACATAGCGACCTCTCCTACAATGAGCAGTTCTTC. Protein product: CASRHSDLSYNEQFF.